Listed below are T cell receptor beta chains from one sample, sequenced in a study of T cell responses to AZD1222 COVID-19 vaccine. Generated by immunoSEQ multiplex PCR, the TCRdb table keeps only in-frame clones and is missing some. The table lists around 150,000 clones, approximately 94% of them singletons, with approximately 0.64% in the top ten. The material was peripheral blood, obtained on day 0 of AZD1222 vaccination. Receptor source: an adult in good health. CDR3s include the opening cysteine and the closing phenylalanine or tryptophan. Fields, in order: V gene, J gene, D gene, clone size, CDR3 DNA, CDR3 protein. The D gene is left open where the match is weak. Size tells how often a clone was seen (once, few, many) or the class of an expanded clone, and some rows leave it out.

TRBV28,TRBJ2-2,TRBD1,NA,TGTGCCAGCAGTTCCCGGGACAGAGGGACCGGGGAGCTGTTTTTT,CASSSRDRGTGELFF
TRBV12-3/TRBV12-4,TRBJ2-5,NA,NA,TGTGCCAGCACCCGGGAACGAGAGACCCAGTACTTC,CASTRERETQYF
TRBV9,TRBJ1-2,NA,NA,TGTGCCAGCAGCGTAGTTCCCGGCGCCGTAAACACCTTC,CASSVVPGAVNTF
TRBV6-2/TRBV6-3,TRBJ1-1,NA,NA,TGTGCCAGCAGTAAACAGGGCGTTATGAACACTGAAGCTTTCTTT,CASSKQGVMNTEAFF
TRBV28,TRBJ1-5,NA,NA,TGTGCCAGCAGGCCGGACACCGCCAGGAATCAGCCCCAGCATTTT,CASRPDTARNQPQHF
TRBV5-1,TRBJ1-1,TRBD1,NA,TGCGCCAGCAGCTTAGACAGGGAGACTGAAGCTTTCTTT,CASSLDRETEAFF
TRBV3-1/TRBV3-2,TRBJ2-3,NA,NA,TGTGCCAGCAGCCAAGTGGGGGGCGCTCGCACAGATACGCAGTATTTT,CASSQVGGARTDTQYF
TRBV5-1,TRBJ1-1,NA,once,TGCGCCAGCAGCTTGGAGGGTGGGAACGGTGAAGCTTTCTTT,CASSLEGGNGEAFF
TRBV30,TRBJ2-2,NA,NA,TGTGCCTGGAGTGTTCCCATGACAGCGAACACCGGGGAGCTGTTTTTT,CAWSVPMTANTGELFF
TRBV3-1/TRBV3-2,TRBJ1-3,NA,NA,TGTGCCAGCAGCCAAGATTTAGTGAGGGGAGATAACACCATATATTTT,CASSQDLVRGDNTIYF
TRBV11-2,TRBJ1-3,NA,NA,TGTGCCAGCAGCTTAGATACGTCGGGGGGCGCCGGAAACACCATATATTTT,CASSLDTSGGAGNTIYF
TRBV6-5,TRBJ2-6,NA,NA,TGTGCCAGCAGTTACGGGGTAGCCGGGGCCAACGTCCTGACTTTC,CASSYGVAGANVLTF
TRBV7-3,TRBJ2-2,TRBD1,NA,TGTGCCAGCAGCCGGGACAGGGCCGGGGAGCTGTTTTTT,CASSRDRAGELFF
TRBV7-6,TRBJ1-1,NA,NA,TGTGCCAGCAGCGGAACCACAGGGAAATACACTGAAGCTTTCTTT,CASSGTTGKYTEAFF